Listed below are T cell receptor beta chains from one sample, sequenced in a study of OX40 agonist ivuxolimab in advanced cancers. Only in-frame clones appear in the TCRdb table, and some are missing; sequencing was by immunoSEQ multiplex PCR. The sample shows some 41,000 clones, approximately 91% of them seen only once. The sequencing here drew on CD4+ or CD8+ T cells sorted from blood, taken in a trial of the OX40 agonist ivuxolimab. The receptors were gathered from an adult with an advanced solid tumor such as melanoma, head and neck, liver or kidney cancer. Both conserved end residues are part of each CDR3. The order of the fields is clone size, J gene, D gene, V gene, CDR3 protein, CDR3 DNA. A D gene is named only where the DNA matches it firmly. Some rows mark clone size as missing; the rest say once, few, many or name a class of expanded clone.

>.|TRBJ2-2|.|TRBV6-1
CASRPQGTGELFF
TGTGCCAGCAGACCACAGGGAACCGGGGAGCTGTTTTTT
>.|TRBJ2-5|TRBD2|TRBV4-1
CASSLRLAIGETQYF
TGCGCCAGCAGCCTCCGACTAGCGATCGGGGAGACCCAGTACTTC
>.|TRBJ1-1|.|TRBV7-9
CASSWRTESPMNTEAFF
TGTGCCAGCAGCTGGCGGACAGAATCACCCATGAACACTGAAGCTTTCTTT
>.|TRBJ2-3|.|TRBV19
CASSILGGTDTQYF
TGTGCCAGTAGTATCTTGGGAGGCACAGATACGCAGTATTTT
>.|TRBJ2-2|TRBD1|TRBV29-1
CSLRQGAREAGELFF
TGCAGCCTTAGACAGGGGGCCAGAGAAGCCGGGGAGCTGTTTTTT
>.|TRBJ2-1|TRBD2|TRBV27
CASKGLAASYNEQFF
TGTGCCAGTAAGGGACTAGCGGCCTCCTACAATGAGCAGTTCTTC
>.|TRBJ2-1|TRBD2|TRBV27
CASSLGLAGILNEQFF
TGTGCCAGCAGTTTGGGGCTAGCGGGTATTCTAAATGAGCAGTTCTTC
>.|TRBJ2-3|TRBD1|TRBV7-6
CASSPSGTASTDTQYF
TGTGCCAGCAGCCCTAGTGGGACAGCTAGCACAGATACGCAGTATTTT
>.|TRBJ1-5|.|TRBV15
CATSIGPGTGVF
TGTGCCACCAGCATCGGCCCGGGGACGGGCGTTTTT
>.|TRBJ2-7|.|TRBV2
CASSNYEQYF
TGTGCCAGCAGTAACTACGAGCAGTACTTC
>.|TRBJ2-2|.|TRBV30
CAWSVTAATGELFF
TGTGCCTGGAGTGTAACGGCAGCCACCGGGGAGCTGTTTTTT
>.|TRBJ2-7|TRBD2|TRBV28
CASRIPGGTTNEQYF
TGTGCCAGCAGAATCCCGGGAGGGACTACAAACGAGCAGTACTTC
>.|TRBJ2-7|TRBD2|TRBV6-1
CASSASGTGYEQYF
TGTGCCAGCAGTGCTAGCGGGACTGGATACGAGCAGTACTTC
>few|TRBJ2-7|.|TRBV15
CATSISGITYEQYF
TGTGCCACCAGCATTAGCGGCATTACCTACGAGCAGTACTTC
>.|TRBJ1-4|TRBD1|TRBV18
CASSPGTGGENEKLFF
TGTGCCAGCTCACCAGGGACAGGGGGCGAAAATGAAAAACTGTTTTTT
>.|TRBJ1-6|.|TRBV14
CASSQGAGFTPLHF
TGTGCCAGCAGCCAAGGGGCAGGGTTTACACCCCTCCACTTT
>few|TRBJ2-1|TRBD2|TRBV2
CASSEGLAPNEQFF
TGTGCCAGCAGTGAGGGACTAGCCCCTAATGAGCAGTTCTTC
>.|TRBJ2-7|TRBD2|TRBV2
CASSEGGLAGLEQYF
TGTGCCAGCAGTGAGGGGGGACTAGCGGGACTGGAGCAGTACTTC
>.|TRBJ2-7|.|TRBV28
CASRPSSGASYEQYF
TGTGCCAGCAGGCCCTCCTCCGGAGCGAGCTACGAGCAGTACTTC
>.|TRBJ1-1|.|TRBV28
CASSSTMVLNTEAFF
TGTGCCAGCAGTTCCACGATGGTCCTGAACACTGAAGCTTTCTTT
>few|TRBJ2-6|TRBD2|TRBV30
CAWAPGLASGANVLTF
TGTGCCTGGGCCCCGGGACTAGCTTCTGGGGCCAACGTCCTGACTTTC
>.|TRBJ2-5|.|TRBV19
CASSIGLVETQYF
TGTGCCAGTAGTATCGGTCTCGTTGAGACCCAGTACTTC
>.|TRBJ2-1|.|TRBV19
CASSMLPGTKYNEQFF
TGTGCCAGTAGTATGCTCCCCGGGACAAAATACAATGAGCAGTTCTTC
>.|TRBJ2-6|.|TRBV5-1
CASSFTETGANVLTF
TGCGCCAGCAGTTTCACAGAAACTGGGGCCAACGTCCTGACTTTC
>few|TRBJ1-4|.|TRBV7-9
CASSDPIRATNEKLFF
TGTGCCAGCAGCGACCCTATAAGGGCAACTAATGAAAAACTGTTTTTT
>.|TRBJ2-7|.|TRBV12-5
CASGLVGGEQYF
TGTGCTAGTGGTTTGGTAGGGGGGGAGCAGTACTTC
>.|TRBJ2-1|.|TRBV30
CAWGDTNEQFF
TGTGCCTGGGGGGACACAAATGAGCAGTTCTTC
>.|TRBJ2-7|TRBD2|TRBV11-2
CASSLTSGEYEQYF
TGTGCCAGCAGCTTAACTAGCGGGGAGTACGAGCAGTACTTC
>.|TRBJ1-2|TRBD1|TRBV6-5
CASSYLGQGNYGYTF
TGTGCCAGCAGTTACTTAGGACAGGGGAACTATGGCTACACCTTC
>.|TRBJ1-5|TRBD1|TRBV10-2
CASSEGQGSNQPQHF
TGCGCCAGCAGTGAGGGACAGGGGAGCAATCAGCCCCAGCATTTT
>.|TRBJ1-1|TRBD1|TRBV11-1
CASSLMGQGDTEAFF
TGTGCCAGCAGCTTAATGGGACAGGGGGACACTGAAGCTTTCTTT
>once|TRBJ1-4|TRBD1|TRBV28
CASSPLDRAEEKLFF
TGTGCCAGCAGTCCGCTGGACAGGGCGGAGGAAAAACTGTTTTTT
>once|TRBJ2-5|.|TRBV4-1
CASSQGLTETQYF
TGCGCCAGCAGCCAAGGGCTCACCGAGACCCAGTACTTC
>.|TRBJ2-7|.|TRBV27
CASSSVSYEQYF
TGTGCCAGCAGTTCCGTCTCCTACGAGCAGTACTTC
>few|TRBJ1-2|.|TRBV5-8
CASSLKIGAVQNYGYTF
TGTGCCAGCAGCTTGAAAATTGGGGCAGTTCAGAACTATGGCTACACCTTC
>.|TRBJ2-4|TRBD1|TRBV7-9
CASSLPRGQRGAKNIQYF
TGTGCCAGCAGCCTACCCAGGGGGCAGAGAGGAGCCAAAAACATTCAGTACTTC
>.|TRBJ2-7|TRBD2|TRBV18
CASSPALGGEYF
TGTGCCAGCTCACCGGCACTGGGGGGGGAGTACTTC
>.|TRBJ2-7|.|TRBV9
CASSVDSSLPYEQYF
TGTGCCAGCAGCGTAGATAGCTCCCTCCCCTACGAGCAGTACTTC
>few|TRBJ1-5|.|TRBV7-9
CASSSDRVNQPQHF
TGTGCCAGCAGCTCGGACAGAGTCAATCAGCCCCAGCATTTT
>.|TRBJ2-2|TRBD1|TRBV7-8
CASSLGPTGGSNTGELFF
TGTGCCAGCAGCTTAGGACCTACAGGGGGCAGTAACACCGGGGAGCTGTTTTTT
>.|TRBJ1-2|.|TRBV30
CGWTLGTIEEDYGYTF
TGTGGATGGACCTTAGGAACTATTGAAGAGGACTATGGCTACACCTTC
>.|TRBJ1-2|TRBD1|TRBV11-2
CASSLRGQADGYTF
TGTGCCAGCAGCCTTCGAGGACAGGCCGATGGCTACACCTTC
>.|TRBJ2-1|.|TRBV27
CASSLSGEQFF
TGTGCCAGCAGTTTATCGGGTGAGCAGTTCTTC
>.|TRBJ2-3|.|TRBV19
CASTVASTDTQYF
TGTGCCAGTACTGTCGCTAGCACAGATACGCAGTATTTT
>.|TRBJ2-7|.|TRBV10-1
CASSDEAEQYF
TGCGCCAGCAGTGATGAAGCCGAGCAGTACTTC
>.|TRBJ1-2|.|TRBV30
CAWSWRENGYTF
TGTGCCTGGAGTTGGAGAGAGAACGGCTACACCTTC
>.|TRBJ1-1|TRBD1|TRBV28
CASSLGRGLGEAFF
TGTGCCAGCAGTTTGGGCAGGGGGCTGGGTGAAGCTTTCTTT
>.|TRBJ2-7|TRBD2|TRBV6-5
CASSRGRPGEQYF
TGTGCCAGCTCGCGGGGGAGACCGGGCGAGCAGTACTTC
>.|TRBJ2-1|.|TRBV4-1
CASSQWGDNEQFF
TGCGCCAGCAGCCAATGGGGGGACAATGAGCAGTTCTTC
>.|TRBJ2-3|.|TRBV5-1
CASSLDMVPDTQYF
TGCGCCAGCAGCTTGGATATGGTTCCAGATACGCAGTATTTT